The next 14 T cell receptor beta chains were all read from a single sample in a study of blood T cell repertoires in COVID-19. TCRdb keeps only in-frame clones here, not all; method: immunoSEQ multiplex PCR. This table has more than 65,000 clones, over 70% appearing once. Sequencing used peripheral blood. These receptor sequences come from a woman in her seventies with acute or convalescent COVID-19.

V and J are TRBV5-1 and TRBJ1-2; 9 bases line up with TRBD1. CDR3 size: 16 residues. V lost 4 bases, J lost 4 bases, and 11 bases stayed unmatched. In germline, CDR1 is SGHRS, CDR2 YFSETQ. The CDR3, as DNA: TGCGCCAGCAGCCCTGGATATACGGGACAGGGCTATGGCTACACCTTC. It is translated as CASSPGYTGQGYGYTF.

V gene TRBV7-9 combines with J gene TRBJ2-1; 7 nucleotides line up with TRBD2. Trimming cost V 5 bases and J 3 bases; bases outside gene matches: 10. The CDR3 sequence is 16 residues long. CDR1 and CDR2 (germline): SEHNR, FQNEAQ (reference sequence). DNA of the CDR3: TGTGCCAGCAGCCCGGGCGGGGGAGGGATCTACAATGAGCAGTTCTTC. Residues: CASSPGGGGIYNEQFF.

The chain couples TRBV7-2 to TRBJ1-2; 9 positions match TRBD1. Unmatched junction bases numbered 8, after V lost 5 bases and J lost 4 bases. CDR3 length: 15 amino acids. Germline V gene lookup returns CDR1 SGHTA and CDR2 FQGNSA. CDR3 sequence (DNA): TGTGCCAGCAGCGCCCGGGACAGGGTGTCCTATGGCTACACCTTC. Translating it yields CASSARDRVSYGYTF.

This clone was counted only a few times. The rearrangement joins TRBV19 to TRBJ1-1; possibly TRBD1 for D (5 bases). In germline, CDR1 is LNHDA, CDR2 SQIVND (reference sequence). V shed 5 bases and J shed 1 base, with 8 bases lying between them. The CDR3 sequence is 13 residues long. The CDR3 DNA follows: TGTGCCAGTAGTCCCACAGGGAACACTGAAGCTTTCTTT. Encoded protein: CASSPTGNTEAFF.

The chain has TRBV11-2 and TRBJ2-1; TRBD1 might be the D (6 bases). The CDR3 has 13 amino acids. Trimming pared 2 bases from V and 8 bases from J, leaving 10 bases between. The germline V gene encodes CDR1 SGHAT and CDR2 FQNNGV. The CDR3 sequence: CASSLSGVDEQFF. The CDR3 coding sequence is TGTGCCAGCAGCTTATCAGGGGTCGATGAGCAGTTCTTC.

This clone was found a few times. The J gene is TRBJ1-1, the V gene TRBV21-1; the D call in the table, TRBD1, was not verified against the DNA. TRBV21-1 is marked as a pseudogene. The CDR3 consists of 13 residues. The CDR3 sequence is CASSKWEQVEAFF. CDR3 sequence (DNA): TGTGCCAGCAGCAAGTGGGAACAGGTTGAAGCTTTCTTT.

V usage is TRBV27 and J usage is TRBJ2-3, with 12 bases fitting TRBD2. The J segment lost 3 bases and the V segment lost 5 bases, leaving 6 bases of the junction unmatched. The CDR3 has 16 amino acids. Germline V gives CDR1 MNHEY, CDR2 SMNVEV (reference sequence). The CDR3 loop reads CASSRLAGELTDTQYF. The CDR3, as DNA: TGTGCCAGCAGTCGACTAGCGGGAGAGTTAACAGATACGCAGTATTTT.

The chain couples TRBV6-5 to TRBJ1-1; weak D call: TRBD1 (5 bases). The CDR3 is made up of 13 amino acids. The germline gives CDR1 MNHEY, CDR2 SVGAGI. V was trimmed by 4 bases and J by 5 bases, leaving 11 bases between them. This CDR3 reads CASSSSGLTEAFF. CDR3 coding DNA: TGTGCCAGCAGTTCGTCGGGACTAACTGAAGCTTTCTTT.

This clone was counted a few times. The gene calls are TRBV19 and TRBJ1-4, with 7 nucleotides matching TRBD1. The CDR3 runs 14 residues. Germline V lookup: CDR1 LNHDA, CDR2 SQIVND (reference sequence). The V segment lost 11 bases and the J segment 12 bases; nucleotides outside the gene matches: 18. The CDR3: CASSWAGQTSELFF. The DNA for the CDR3 is TGTGCCTCATCCTGGGCGGGACAGACCTCAGAACTGTTTTTT. Drawing the rest from reference TRBV19 and TRBJ1-4, the complete variable domain is DGGITQSPKYLFRKEGQNVTLSCEQNLNHDAMYWYRQDPGQGLRLIYYSQIVNDFQKGDIAEGYSVSREKKESFPLTVTSAQKNPTAFYLCASSWAGQTSELFFGSGTQLSVL.

V and J are TRBV29-1 and TRBJ1-1, with D possibly matching TRBD1 (6 bases). V lost 7 bases to trimming and J lost 0 bases, with 12 bases between them. CDR1 SQVTM and CDR2 ANQGSEA come from the germline V gene. The CDR3 covers 13 residues. In DNA, the CDR3 is TGCAGCGACCGGGGGGCATTGAACACTGAAGCTTTCTTT. Protein: CSDRGALNTEAFF. The full variable domain, rest sourced from reference TRBV29-1 and TRBJ1-1, is SAVISQKPSRDICQRGTSLTIQCQVDSQVTMMFWYRQQPGQSLTLIATANQGSEATYESGFVIDKFPISRPNLTFSTLTVSNMSPEDSSIYLCSDRGALNTEAFFGQGTRLTVV.

The sample holds a few counts of this clone. CDR3 nucleotide sequence: TGTGCCAGCAGCTTGGGTTGGGACAGGGTTAAGGATGAGCAGTTCTTC. This encodes CASSLGWDRVKDEQFF. V gene TRBV5-8 combines with J gene TRBJ2-1, with TRBD1 matching over 9 bases. Germline V lookup: CDR1 SGHTS, CDR2 YDEGEE. V lost 0 bases, J lost 8 bases, and 9 bases stayed unmatched. This CDR3 has 16 residues.

The CDR3 nucleotides read TGTGCCAGCAGCTTAGAGACCGGGAGGGCCGATGAGCAGTTCTTC. Its protein is CASSLETGRADEQFF. The rearrangement joins TRBV7-8 to TRBJ2-1; 8 bases agree with TRBD2. CDR1 and CDR2 from the germline V gene are SGHVS and FQNEAQ. V shed 1 base and J 8 bases; nucleotides not matched to a gene: 7. This CDR3 region has 15 residues.

J is TRBJ2-7 and V is TRBV7-3; D might be TRBD2 (5 bases). CDR3 size: 14 residues. V was clipped by 2 bases and J by 1 base, with 9 bases between them. The germline CDR1 and CDR2 sequences are SGHTA and FQGTGA. The CDR3 DNA follows: TGTGCCAGCAGCTTAGGAGGAGATTCCTACGAGCAGTACTTC. Translation gives CASSLGGDSYEQYF.

This sequence joins TRBV9 and TRBJ1-6; no clear D gene. Germline V CDR1 and CDR2: SGDLS, YYNGEE. This CDR3 is built from 14 residues. Trimming shortened V by 3 bases and J by 4 bases, and 8 bases separated the two germline ends. CDR3 region: CASSGAGYNSPLHF. The CDR3 DNA sequence: TGTGCCAGCAGCGGAGCGGGGTATAATTCACCCCTCCACTTT.